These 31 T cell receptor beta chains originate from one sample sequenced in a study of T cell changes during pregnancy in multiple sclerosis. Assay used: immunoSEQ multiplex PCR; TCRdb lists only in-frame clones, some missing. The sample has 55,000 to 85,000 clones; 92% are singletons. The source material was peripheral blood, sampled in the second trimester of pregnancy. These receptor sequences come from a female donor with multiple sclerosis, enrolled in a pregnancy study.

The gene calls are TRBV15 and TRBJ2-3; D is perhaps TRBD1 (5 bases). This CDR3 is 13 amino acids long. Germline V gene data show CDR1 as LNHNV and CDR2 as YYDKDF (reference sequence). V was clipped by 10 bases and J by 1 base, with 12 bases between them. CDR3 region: CAIGVGGTDTQYF. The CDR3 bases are TGTGCCATAGGGGTCGGAGGCACAGATACGCAGTATTTT.

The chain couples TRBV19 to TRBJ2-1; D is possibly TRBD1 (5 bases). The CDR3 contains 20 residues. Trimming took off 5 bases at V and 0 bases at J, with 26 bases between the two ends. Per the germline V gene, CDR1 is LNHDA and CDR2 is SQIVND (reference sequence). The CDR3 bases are TGTGCCAGTAGTTCATTTGAGGCAACAGGTCTCGAATTCTCCTACAATGAGCAGTTCTTC. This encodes CASSSFEATGLEFSYNEQFF.

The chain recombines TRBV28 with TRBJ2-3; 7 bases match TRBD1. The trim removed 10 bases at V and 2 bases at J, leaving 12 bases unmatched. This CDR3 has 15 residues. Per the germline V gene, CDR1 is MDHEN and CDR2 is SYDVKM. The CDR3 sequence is CATQGSGGPTDTQYF. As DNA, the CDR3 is TGTGCCACCCAAGGTTCAGGGGGACCCACAGATACGCAGTATTTT.

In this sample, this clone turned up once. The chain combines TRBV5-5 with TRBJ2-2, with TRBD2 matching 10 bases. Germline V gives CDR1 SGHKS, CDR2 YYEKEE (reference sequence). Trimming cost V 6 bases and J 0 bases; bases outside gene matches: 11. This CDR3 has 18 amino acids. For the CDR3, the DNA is TGTGCCAGCACCCCATGGGGAGCGGGGGGGCCGAACACCGGGGAGCTGTTTTTT. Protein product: CASTPWGAGGPNTGELFF.

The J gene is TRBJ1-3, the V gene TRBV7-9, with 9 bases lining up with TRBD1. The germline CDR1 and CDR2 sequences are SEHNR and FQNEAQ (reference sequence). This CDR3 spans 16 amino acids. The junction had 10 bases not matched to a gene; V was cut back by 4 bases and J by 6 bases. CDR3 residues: CASSWGQGDRENTIYF. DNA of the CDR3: TGTGCCAGCAGCTGGGGACAGGGTGACCGAGAAAACACCATATATTTT.

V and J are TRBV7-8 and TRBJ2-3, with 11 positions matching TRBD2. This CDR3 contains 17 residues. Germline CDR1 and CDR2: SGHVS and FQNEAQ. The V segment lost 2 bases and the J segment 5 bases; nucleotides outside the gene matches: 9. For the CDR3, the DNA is TGTGCCAGCAGCTTACGCCCACTAGCGGGAGATAAAGATACGCAGTATTTT. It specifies CASSLRPLAGDKDTQYF.

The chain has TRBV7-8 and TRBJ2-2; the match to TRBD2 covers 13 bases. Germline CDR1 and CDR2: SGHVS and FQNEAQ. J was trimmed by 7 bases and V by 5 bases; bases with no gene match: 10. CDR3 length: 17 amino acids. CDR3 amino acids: CASSPRATSGGHGELFF. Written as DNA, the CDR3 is TGTGCCAGCAGCCCTCGAGCGACTAGCGGGGGGCACGGGGAGCTGTTTTTT. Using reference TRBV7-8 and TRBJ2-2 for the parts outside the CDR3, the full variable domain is GAGVSQSPRYKVAKRGQDVALRCDPISGHVSLFWYQQALGQGPEFLTYFQNEAQLDKSGLPSDRFFAERPEGSVSTLKIQRTQQEDSAVYLCASSPRATSGGHGELFFGEGSRLTVL.

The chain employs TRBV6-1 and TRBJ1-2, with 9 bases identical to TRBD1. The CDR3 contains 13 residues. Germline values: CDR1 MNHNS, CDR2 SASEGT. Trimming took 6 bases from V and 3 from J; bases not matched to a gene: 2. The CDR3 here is CASRRQGDYGYTF. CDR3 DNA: TGTGCCAGCAGGAGACAGGGGGACTATGGCTACACCTTC.

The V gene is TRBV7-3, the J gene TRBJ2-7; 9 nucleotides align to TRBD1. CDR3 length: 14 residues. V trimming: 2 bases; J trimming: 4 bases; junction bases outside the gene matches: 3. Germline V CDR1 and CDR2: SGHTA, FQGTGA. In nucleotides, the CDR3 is TGTGCCAGCAGCTTAGAGGACAGGGGTTACGAGCAGTACTTC. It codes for CASSLEDRGYEQYF.

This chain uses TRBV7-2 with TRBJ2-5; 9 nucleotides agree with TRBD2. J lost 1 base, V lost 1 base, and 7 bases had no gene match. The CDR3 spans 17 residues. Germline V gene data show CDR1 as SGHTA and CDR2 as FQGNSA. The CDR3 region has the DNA TGTGCCAGCAGCTTAGGTCTAGCGGGGCTCCTCCAAGAGACCCAGTACTTC. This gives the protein CASSLGLAGLLQETQYF.

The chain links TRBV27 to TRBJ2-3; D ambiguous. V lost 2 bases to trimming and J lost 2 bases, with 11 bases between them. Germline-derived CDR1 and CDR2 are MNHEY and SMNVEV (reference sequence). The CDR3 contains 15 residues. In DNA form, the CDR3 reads TGTGCCAGCAGTTTAGGCAGAACTATCACAGATACGCAGTATTTT. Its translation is CASSLGRTITDTQYF.

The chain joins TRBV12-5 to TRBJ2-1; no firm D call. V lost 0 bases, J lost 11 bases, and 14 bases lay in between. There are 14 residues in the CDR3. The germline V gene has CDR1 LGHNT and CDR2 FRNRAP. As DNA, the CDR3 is TGTGCTAGTGGTTTGGTAGAAATGCGCGTTAAGCAGTTCTTC. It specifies CASGLVEMRVKQFF.

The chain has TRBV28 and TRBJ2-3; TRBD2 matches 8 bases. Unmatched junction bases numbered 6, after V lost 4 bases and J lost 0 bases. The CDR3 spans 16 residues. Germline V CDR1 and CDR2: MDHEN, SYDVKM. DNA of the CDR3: TGTGCCAGCAGTTCCTTGGGCGGGGGGAGCACAGATACGCAGTATTTT. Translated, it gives CASSSLGGGSTDTQYF.

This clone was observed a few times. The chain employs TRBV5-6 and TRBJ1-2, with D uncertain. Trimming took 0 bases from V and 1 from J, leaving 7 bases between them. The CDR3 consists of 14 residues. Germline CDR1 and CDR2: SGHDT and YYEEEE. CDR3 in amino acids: CASSLDYGNYGYTF. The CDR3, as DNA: TGTGCCAGCAGCTTGGATTACGGTAACTATGGCTACACCTTC.

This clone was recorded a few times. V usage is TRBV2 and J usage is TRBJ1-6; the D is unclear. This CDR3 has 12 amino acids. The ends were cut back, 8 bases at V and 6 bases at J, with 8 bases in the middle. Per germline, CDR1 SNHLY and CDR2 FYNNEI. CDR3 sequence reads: CASRQRNSPLHF. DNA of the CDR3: TGTGCCAGCCGCCAGCGTAATTCACCCCTCCACTTT.

The CDR3 DNA is TGTGCCAGCAGCTTAGCCACCGTCGGCGGACCGGGGGTTTACAATGAGCAGTTCTTC. Translated: CASSLATVGGPGVYNEQFF. This rearrangement joins TRBV7-9 to TRBJ2-1, with D perhaps matching TRBD2 (6 bases). Germline V CDR1 and CDR2: SEHNR, FQNEAQ (reference sequence). V was clipped by 0 bases and J by 4 bases, with 22 bases between them. This CDR3 contains 19 residues.

The CDR3 region is CASSSQDWANYGYTF. CDR3 nucleotides: TGTGCCAGCAGCAGCCAGGACTGGGCTAACTATGGCTACACCTTC. V and J are TRBV7-8 and TRBJ1-2, with D uncertain. The CDR3 loop spans 15 amino acids. The V end was cut by 5 bases, the J end by 0 bases, with 13 bases between. Germline CDR1 reads SGHVS; CDR2 reads FQNEAQ.

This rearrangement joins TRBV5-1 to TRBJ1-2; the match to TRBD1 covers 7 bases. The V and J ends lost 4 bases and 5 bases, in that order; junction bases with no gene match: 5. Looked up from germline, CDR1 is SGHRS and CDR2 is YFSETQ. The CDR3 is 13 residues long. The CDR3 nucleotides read TGCGCCAGCAGCCGTGGACAGGCGTATGGCTACACCTTC. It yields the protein CASSRGQAYGYTF.

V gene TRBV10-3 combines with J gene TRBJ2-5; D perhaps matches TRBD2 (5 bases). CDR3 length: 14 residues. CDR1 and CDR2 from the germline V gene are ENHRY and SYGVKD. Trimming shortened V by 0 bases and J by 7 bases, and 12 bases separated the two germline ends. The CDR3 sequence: CAISESAGLGTQYF. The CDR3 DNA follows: TGTGCCATCAGTGAGTCCGCGGGCTTAGGGACCCAGTACTTC.

CDR3 nucleotide sequence: TGCGCCAGCAGACAGGACGGTGAAAAACTGTTTTTT. Translated, it gives CASRQDGEKLFF. J is TRBJ1-4 and V is TRBV5-1; maybe TRBD1 (5 bases). The germline gives CDR1 SGHRS, CDR2 YFSETQ. V gave up 5 bases and J gave up 7 bases, with 9 bases separating them. There are 12 residues in the CDR3.

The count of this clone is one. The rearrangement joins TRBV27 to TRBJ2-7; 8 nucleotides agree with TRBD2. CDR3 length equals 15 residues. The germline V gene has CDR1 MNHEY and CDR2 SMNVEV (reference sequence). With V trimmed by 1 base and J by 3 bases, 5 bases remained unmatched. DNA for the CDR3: TGTGCCAGCAGTTTATGGCCTAGCGGGTTCTACGAGCAGTACTTC. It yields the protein CASSLWPSGFYEQYF.

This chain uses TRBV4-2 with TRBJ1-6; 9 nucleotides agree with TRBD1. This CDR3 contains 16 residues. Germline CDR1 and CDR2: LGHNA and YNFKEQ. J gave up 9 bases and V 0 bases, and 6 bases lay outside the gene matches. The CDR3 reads CASSQEDGQGSSPLHF. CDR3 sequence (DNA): TGTGCCAGCAGCCAAGAAGACGGACAGGGGAGTTCACCCCTCCACTTT.

The CDR3 nucleotides are TGTGCCAGCAGCACTCGGGACTCGTACAATGAGCAGTTCTTC. This translates into CASSTRDSYNEQFF. This chain links TRBV5-5 with TRBJ2-1; a weak D match, TRBD2 (6 bases). There are 14 residues in the CDR3. Trimming removed 4 bases from V and 4 bases from J, with 12 bases in between. CDR1 and CDR2 (germline): SGHKS, YYEKEE (reference sequence).

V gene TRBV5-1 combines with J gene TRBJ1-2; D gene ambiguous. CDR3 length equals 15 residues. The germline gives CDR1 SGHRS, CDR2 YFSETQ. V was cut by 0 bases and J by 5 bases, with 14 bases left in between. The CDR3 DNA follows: TGCGCCAGCAGCTTGGATTCTCTTACAGCATATGGCTACACCTTC. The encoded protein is CASSLDSLTAYGYTF.

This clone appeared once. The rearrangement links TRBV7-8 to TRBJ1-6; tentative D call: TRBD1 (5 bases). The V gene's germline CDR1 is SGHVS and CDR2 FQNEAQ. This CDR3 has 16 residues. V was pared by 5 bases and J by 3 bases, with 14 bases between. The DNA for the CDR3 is TGTGCCAGCAGCATACAACGACAGAGCTATAATTCACCCCTCCACTTT. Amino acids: CASSIQRQSYNSPLHF.

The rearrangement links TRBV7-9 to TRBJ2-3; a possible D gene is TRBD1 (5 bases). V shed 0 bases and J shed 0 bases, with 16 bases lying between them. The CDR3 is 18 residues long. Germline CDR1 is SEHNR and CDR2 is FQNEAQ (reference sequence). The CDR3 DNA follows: TGTGCCAGCAGCTTAGCGCGATGGCAGGACATTAGCACAGATACGCAGTATTTT. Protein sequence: CASSLARWQDISTDTQYF.

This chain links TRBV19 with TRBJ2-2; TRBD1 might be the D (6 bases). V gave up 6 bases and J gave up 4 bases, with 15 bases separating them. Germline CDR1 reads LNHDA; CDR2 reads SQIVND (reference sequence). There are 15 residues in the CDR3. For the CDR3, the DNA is TGTGCCAGTAGCGCCGGCAACAGGGTCACCGGGGAGCTGTTTTTT. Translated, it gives CASSAGNRVTGELFF. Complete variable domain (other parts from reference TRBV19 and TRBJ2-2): DGGITQSPKYLFRKEGQNVTLSCEQNLNHDAMYWYRQDPGQGLRLIYYSQIVNDFQKGDIAEGYSVSREKKESFPLTVTSAQKNPTAFYLCASSAGNRVTGELFFGEGSRLTVL.

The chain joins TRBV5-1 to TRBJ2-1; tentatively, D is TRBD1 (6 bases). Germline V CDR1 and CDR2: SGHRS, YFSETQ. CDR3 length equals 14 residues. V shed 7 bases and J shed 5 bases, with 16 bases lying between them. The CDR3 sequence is CASGQWRENNEQFF. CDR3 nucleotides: TGCGCCAGCGGACAGTGGAGAGAGAACAATGAGCAGTTCTTC. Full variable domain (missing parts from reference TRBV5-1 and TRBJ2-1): KAGVTQTPRYLIKTRGQQVTLSCSPISGHRSVSWYQQTPGQGLQFLFEYFSETQRNKGNFPGRFSGRQFSNSRSEMNVSTLELGDSALYLCASGQWRENNEQFFGPGTRLTVL.

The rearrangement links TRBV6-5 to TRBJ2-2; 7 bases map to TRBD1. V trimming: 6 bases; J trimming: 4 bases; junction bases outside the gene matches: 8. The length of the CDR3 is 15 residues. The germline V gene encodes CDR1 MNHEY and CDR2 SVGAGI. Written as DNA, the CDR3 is TGTGCCAGCAGGATCATGGGACAGATCACCGGGGAGCTGTTTTTT. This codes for CASRIMGQITGELFF.

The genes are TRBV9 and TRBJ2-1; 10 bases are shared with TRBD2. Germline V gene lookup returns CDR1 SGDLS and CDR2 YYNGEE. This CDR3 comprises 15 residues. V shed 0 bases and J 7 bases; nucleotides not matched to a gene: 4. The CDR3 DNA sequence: TGTGCCAGCAGCGTAGCAGCGGGGGGGCTGAATGAGCAGTTCTTC. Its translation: CASSVAAGGLNEQFF.

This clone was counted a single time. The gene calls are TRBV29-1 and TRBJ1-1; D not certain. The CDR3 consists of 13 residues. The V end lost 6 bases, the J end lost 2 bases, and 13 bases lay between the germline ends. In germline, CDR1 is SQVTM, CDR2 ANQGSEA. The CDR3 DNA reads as TGCAGCGTAAGCGCCCCCCCCAACACTGAAGCTTTCTTT. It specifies CSVSAPPNTEAFF.